This T cell receptor beta chain was documented in a study of a mutant IDH1 vaccine in newly diagnosed glioma. Across the study: Onset of vaccination occurred 4-6 weeks following radiotherapy alone, or with temozolomide cycles. Treated patients, approximately 62% male and around 40% female, averaged about 40 years of age.

Broader study findings: Vaccine-induced immune responses occurred in roughly 93% of patients.

To note about this clone: The target antigen is unknown.

Some clones are missing from TCRdb's copy, which holds only in-frame ones; the method was immunoSEQ multiplex PCR. This table holds tens of thousands of clones, 83% found once. Time point specified: week 47, end of study. A 20-mer mutant IDH1 peptide at 300 ug was injected subcutaneously with topical imiquimod. Newly diagnosed WHO grade 3 or 4 IDH1-mutant, ATRX-lost astrocytomas were identified in the donors. The CDR3 spans 13 residues. V lost 1 base and J lost 6, with 7 bases in between. CDR1 and CDR2 from the germline V gene are MGHRA and YSYEKL. The receptor was isolated from a man aged 30-40 years with glioma. Sequenced material: PBMCs, taken from a glioma patient whose treatment included an IDH1 peptide vaccine. The chain combines TRBV4-1 with TRBJ1-5; D is ambiguous. CDR3 region: CASSQVTSQPQHF. The CDR3, as DNA: TGCGCCAGCAGCCAAGTTACCTCTCAGCCCCAGCATTTT.